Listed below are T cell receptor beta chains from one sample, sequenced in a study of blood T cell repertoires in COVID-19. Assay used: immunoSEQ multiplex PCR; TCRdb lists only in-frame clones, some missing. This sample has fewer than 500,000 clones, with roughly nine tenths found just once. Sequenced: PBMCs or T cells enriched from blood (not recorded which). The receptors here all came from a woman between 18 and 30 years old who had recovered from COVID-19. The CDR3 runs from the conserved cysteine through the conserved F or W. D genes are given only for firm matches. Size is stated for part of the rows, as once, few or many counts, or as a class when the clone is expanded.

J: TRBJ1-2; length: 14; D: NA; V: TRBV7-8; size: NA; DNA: TGTGCCAGCAGCTTTGGCCGGGTGTCCTATGGCTACACCTTC; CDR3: CASSFGRVSYGYTF
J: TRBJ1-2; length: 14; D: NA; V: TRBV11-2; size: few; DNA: TGTGCCAGCAGCTTAGTAGGAGGGGGGGTCGGCTACACCTTC; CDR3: CASSLVGGGVGYTF
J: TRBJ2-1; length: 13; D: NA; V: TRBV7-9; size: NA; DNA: TGTGCCAGCTACGACAGTACCTACAATGAGCAGTTCTTC; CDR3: CASYDSTYNEQFF
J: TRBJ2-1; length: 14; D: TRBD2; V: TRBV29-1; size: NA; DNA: TGCAGCGTTGGACTAGCGGGGGGGGTCAATGAGCAGTTCTTC; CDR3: CSVGLAGGVNEQFF
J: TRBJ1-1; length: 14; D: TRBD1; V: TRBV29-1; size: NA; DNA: TGCAGCGTCCGTCCCGGGACAGTGAACACTGAAGCTTTCTTT; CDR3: CSVRPGTVNTEAFF
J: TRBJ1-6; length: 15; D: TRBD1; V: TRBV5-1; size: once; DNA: TGCGCCAGCAGCCCAGGGACAGGGGGTAGATCACCCCTCCACTTT; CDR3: CASSPGTGGRSPLHF
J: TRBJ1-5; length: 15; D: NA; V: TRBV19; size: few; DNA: TGTGCCAGTAGTAACCCGACAAGCCCAATCAGCCCCCAGCATTTT; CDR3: CASSNPTSPISPQHF
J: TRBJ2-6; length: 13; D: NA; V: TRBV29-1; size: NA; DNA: TGCAGCGTACAGGGCTCTGGGGCCAACGTCCTGACTTTC; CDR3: CSVQGSGANVLTF
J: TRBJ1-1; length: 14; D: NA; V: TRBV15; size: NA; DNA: TGTGCCACCAGCAGATCTAAAGAGTACGCTGAAGCTTTCTTT; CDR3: CATSRSKEYAEAFF
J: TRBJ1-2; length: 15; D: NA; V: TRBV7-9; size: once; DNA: TGTGCCAGCACCCCTCGGGGAGGAAGGGAGGGAGGCTACACCTTC; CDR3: CASTPRGGREGGYTF
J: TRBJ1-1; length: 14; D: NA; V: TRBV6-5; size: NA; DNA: TGTGCCAGCAGTACCCTAGGGGGGAACACTGAAGCTTTCTTT; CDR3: CASSTLGGNTEAFF
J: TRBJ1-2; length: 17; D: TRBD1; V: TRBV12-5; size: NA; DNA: TGTGCTAGTGGTTTGGTACGACAGGGGGTAGTAATATATGGCTACACCTTC; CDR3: CASGLVRQGVVIYGYTF
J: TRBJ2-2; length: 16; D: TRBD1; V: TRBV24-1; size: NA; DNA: TGTGCCACCAGTGACCCCGGGACAGGGGACACCGGGGAGCTGTTTTTT; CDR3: CATSDPGTGDTGELFF
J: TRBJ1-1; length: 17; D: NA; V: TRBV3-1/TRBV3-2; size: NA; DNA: TGTGCCAGCAGCCAAGAGTGGACAACACCCCAGAACACTGAAGCTTTCTTT; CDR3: CASSQEWTTPQNTEAFF
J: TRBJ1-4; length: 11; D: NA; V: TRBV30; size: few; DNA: TGTGCCTGGAGTCTTAGAGAAAAACTGTTTTTT; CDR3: CAWSLREKLFF
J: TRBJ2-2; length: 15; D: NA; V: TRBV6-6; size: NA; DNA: TGTGCCAGCAGTTACAGGCTAGGGGACACCGGGGAGCTGTTTTTT; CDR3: CASSYRLGDTGELFF
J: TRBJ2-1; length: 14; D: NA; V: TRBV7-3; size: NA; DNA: TGTGCCAGCAGCTTAGCGGGTCGGGACAATGAGCAGTTCTTC; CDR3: CASSLAGRDNEQFF
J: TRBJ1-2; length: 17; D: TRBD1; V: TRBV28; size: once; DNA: TGTGCCAGCAGTTCCCCGGGACAGGGTCGAGACTTCTATGGCTACACCTTC; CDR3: CASSSPGQGRDFYGYTF
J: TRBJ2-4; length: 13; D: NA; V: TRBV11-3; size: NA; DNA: TGTGCCAGCAGCCCCGGACGGCGGGGCATTCAGTACTTC; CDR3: CASSPGRRGIQYF
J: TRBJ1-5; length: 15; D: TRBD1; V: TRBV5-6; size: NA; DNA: TGTGCCAGCAGCTTGCAGGGGGCCATCCATCAGCCCCAGCATTTT; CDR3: CASSLQGAIHQPQHF
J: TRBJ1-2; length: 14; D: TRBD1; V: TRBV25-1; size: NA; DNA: TGTGCCAGCAGGCCGCCGGGACAGGGGTATGGCTACACCTTC; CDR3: CASRPPGQGYGYTF
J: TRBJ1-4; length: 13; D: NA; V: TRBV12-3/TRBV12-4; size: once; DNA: TGTGCCAGTACCGGCAGGGTAGGCGAAAAACTGTTTTTT; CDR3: CASTGRVGEKLFF
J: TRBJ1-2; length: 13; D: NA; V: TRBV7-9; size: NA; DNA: TGTGCCAGCAGCTTTCTGGGGGGCTATGGCTACACCTTC; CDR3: CASSFLGGYGYTF
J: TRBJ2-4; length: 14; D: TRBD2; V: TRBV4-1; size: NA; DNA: TGCGCCAGCAGCCAAGGAGCGGGGGGAAACATTCAGTACTTC; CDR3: CASSQGAGGNIQYF
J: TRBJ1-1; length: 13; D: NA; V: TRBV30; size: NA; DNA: TGTGCCTGGATCCGGGGAGGGGGCACTGAAGCTTTCTTT; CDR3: CAWIRGGGTEAFF
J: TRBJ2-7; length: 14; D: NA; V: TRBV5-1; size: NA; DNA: TGCGCCAGCAGCTTGGCAGGGGATACCTACGAGCAGTACTTC; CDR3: CASSLAGDTYEQYF
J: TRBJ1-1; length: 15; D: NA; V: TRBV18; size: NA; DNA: TGTGCCAGCTCACCTCCGGGACACCTAAACACTGAAGCTTTCTTT; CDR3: CASSPPGHLNTEAFF
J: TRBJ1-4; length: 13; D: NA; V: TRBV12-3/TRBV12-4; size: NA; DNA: TGTGCCAGCAAGAGAGGGATCAATGAAAAACTGTTTTTT; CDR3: CASKRGINEKLFF
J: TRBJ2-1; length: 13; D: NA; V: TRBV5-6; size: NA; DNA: TGTGCCAGCAGCTTGGCTAGGGGGGGTGAGCAGTTCTTC; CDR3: CASSLARGGEQFF
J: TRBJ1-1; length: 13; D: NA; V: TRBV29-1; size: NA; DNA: TGCAGCGTCCTCGGGTCAAGGAACACTGAAGCTTTCTTT; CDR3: CSVLGSRNTEAFF
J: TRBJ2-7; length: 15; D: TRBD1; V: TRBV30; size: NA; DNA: TGTGCCTGGAGTTACCAGGACAGGAGAATCGGCGAGCAGTACTTC; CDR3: CAWSYQDRRIGEQYF
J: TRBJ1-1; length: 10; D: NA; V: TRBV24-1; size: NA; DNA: TGTGCCACCACTTCTACTGAAGCTTTCTTT; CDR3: CATTSTEAFF
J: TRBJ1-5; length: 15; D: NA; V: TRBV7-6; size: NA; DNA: TGTGCCAGCAGCCTTAGCGCGGGGGGGGGAGAGCCCCAGCATTTT; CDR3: CASSLSAGGGEPQHF
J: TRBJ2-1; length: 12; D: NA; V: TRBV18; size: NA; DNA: TGTGCCAGCTCACCAACAGGCGATGAGCAGTTCTTC; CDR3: CASSPTGDEQFF
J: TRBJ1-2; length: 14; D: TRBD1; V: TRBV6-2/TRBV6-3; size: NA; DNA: TGTGCCAGCAGTTACGATGGACAGGGTGGCGGCTACACCTTC; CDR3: CASSYDGQGGGYTF